The text below deals with one T cell receptor (beta chain). Its antigen is still unknown. Per germline, CDR1 KGHSH and CDR2 LQKENI. V was pared by 5 bases and J by 9 bases, with 16 bases between. This CDR3 region has 13 residues. The sample belongs to a study of T cell responses to AZD1222 COVID-19 vaccine. Across the whole study: It was second doses at about 4 or about 12 weeks that were pooled. Overall study results and limits: Baseline seropositives among AZD1222 recipients totaled only 5 to 7. Donors in the cohort were predominantly white British and more often female, and clonal diversity was possibly underestimated. Repertoires were sampled only after the peak T cell response.

Using immunoSEQ multiplex PCR, the repertoire was profiled, and TCRdb retains in-frame clones only, with some absent. This sample yields some 130,000 clones, of which around nine tenths are seen a single time; 1.5% to 2% belongs to the top ten. The sequencing here drew on peripheral blood, taken on day 0 of AZD1222 vaccination. The clonotype comes from an adult in good health. The chain is built from TRBV18 and TRBJ1-1; tentative D call: TRBD1 (5 bases). The CDR3 nucleotides read TGTGCCAGCTCAGAGGGACCGGACTTAAAAGCTTTCTTT. Its translation: CASSEGPDLKAFF. Using reference TRBV18 and TRBJ1-1 for the parts outside the CDR3, the full variable domain is NAGVMQNPRHLVRRRGQEARLRCSPMKGHSHVYWYRQLPEEGLKFMVYLQKENIIDESGMPKERFSAEFPKEGPSILRIQQVVRGDSAAYFCASSEGPDLKAFFGQGTRLTVV.